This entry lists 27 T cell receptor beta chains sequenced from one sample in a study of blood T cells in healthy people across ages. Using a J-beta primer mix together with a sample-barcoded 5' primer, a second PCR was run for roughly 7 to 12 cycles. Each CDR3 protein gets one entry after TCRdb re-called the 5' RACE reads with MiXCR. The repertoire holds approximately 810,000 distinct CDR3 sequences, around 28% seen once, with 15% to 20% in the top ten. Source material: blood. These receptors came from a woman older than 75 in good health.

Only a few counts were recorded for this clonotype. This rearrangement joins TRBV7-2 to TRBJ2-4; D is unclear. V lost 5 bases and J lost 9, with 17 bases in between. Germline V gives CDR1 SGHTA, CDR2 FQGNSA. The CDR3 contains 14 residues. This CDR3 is CASSPQAGGGIQYF. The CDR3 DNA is TGTGCCAGCAGCCCTCAGGCAGGCGGTGGCATTCAGTACTTC.

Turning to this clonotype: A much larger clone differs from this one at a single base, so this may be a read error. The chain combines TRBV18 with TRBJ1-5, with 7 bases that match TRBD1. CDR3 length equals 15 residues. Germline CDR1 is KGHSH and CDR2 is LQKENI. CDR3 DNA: TGTGCCGGCTCACTTGACAGGGTTAACAGTCAGCCCCAGCATTTT. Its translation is CAGSLDRVNSQPQHF.

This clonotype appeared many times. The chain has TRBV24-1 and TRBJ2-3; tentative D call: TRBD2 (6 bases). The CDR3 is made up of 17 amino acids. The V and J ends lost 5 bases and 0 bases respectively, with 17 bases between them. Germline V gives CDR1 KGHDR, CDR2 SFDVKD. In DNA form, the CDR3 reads TGTGCCACCAGTGCCGTTCGGGCTAGCGCTAGCACAGATACGCAGTATTTT. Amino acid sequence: CATSAVRASASTDTQYF.

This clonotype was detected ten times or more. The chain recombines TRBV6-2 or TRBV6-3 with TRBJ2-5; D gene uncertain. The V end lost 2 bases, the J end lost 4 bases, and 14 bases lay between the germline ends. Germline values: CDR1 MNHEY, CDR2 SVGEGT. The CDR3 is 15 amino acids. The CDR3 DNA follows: TGTGCCAGCAGTTACGCCAGACAAATCCGAGAGACCCAGTACTTC. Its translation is CASSYARQIRETQYF.

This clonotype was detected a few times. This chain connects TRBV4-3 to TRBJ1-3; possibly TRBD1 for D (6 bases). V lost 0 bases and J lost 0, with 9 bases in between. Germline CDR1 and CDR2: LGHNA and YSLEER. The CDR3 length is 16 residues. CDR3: CASSQDPQGSGNTIYF. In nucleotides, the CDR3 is TGCGCCAGCAGCCAAGATCCACAGGGCTCTGGAAACACCATATATTTT.

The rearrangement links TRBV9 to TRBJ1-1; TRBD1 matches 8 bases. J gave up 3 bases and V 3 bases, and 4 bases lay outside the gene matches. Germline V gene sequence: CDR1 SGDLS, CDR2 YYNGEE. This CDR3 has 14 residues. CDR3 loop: CASSATGEDTEAFF. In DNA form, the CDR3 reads TGTGCCAGCAGCGCGACAGGGGAGGACACTGAAGCTTTCTTT.

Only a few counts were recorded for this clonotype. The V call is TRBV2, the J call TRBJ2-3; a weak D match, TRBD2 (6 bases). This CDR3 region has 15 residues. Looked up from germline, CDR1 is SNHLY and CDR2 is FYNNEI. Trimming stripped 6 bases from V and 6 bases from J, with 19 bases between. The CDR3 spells CASSVRRGDSDTQYF. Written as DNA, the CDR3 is TGTGCCAGCAGCGTACGTAGAGGGGACTCGGATACGCAGTATTTT.

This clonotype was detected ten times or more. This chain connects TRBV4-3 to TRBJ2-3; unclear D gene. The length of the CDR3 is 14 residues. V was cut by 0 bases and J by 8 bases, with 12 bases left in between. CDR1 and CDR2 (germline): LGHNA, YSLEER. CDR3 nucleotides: TGCGCCAGCAGCCAAGAGACATCCCTCGTTACGCAGTATTTT. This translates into CASSQETSLVTQYF.

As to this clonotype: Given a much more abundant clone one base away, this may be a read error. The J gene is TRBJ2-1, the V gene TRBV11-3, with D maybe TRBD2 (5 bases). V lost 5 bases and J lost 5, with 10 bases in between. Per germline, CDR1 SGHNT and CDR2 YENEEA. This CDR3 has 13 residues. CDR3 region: CASSTNGNNEQFF. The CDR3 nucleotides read TGTGCCAGCAGCACTAACGGGAACAATGAGCAGTTCTTC.

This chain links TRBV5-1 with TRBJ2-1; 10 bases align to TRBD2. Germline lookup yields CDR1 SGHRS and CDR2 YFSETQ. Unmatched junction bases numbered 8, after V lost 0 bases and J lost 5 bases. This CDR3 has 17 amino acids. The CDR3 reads CASSLALAGGFNNEQFF. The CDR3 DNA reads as TGCGCCAGCAGCTTGGCGTTAGCGGGGGGTTTCAACAATGAGCAGTTCTTC.

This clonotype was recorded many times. The CDR3 here is CASRDRSYNEQFF. The CDR3 coding sequence is TGTGCCTCCCGGGACAGGAGTTACAATGAGCAGTTCTTC. The chain employs TRBV6-2 or TRBV6-3 and TRBJ2-1, with 8 bases that match TRBD1. Trimming took 11 bases from V and 4 from J; bases not matched to a gene: 7. The CDR3 is made up of 13 amino acids. CDR1 MNHEY and CDR2 SVGEGT come from the germline V gene.

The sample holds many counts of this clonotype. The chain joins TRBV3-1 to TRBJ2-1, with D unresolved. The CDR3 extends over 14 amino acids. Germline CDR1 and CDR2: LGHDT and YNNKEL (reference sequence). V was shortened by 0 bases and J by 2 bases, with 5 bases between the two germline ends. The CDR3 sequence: CASSQDQTYNEQFF. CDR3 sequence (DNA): TGTGCCAGCAGCCAAGACCAAACCTACAATGAGCAGTTCTTC.

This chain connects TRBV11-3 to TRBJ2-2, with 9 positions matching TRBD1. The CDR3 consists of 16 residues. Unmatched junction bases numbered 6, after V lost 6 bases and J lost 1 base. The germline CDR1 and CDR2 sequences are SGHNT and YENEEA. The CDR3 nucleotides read TGTGCCAGCAGGGACGACAGGGGGGTGAACACCGGGGAGCTGTTTTTT. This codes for CASRDDRGVNTGELFF.

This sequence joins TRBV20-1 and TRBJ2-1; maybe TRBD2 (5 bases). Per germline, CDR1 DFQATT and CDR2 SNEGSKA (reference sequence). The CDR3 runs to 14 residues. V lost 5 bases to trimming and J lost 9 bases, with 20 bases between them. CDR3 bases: TGCAGTGCTTCCTGGCCAGCGGTGGTGAGTGAGCAGTTCTTC. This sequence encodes CSASWPAVVSEQFF.

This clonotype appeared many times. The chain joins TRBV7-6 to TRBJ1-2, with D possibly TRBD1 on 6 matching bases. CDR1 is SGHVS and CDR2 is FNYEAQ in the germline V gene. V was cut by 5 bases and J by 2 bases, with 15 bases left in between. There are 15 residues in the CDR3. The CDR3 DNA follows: TGTGCCAGCAGCCCCTCCCTACAGGGAAACTATGGCTACACCTTC. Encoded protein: CASSPSLQGNYGYTF.

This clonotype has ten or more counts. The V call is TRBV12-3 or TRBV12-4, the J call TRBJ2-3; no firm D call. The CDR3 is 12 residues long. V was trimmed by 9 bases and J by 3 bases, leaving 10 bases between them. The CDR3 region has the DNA TGTGCCAGTACCGTCGGAACAGATACGCAGTATTTT. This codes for CASTVGTDTQYF.

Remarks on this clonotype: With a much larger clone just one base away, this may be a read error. In nucleotides, the CDR3 is TGTGCCAGCAGTTTAAGGGTACCGGGACAGACCTACAATGAGCAGTACTTC. Protein sequence: CASSLRVPGQTYNEQYF. The chain couples TRBV12-3 or TRBV12-4 to TRBJ2-1; 7 positions match TRBD1. The closer fit of TRBJ2-7 to the DNA end suggests the J call may be wrong. This CDR3 is built from 17 residues.

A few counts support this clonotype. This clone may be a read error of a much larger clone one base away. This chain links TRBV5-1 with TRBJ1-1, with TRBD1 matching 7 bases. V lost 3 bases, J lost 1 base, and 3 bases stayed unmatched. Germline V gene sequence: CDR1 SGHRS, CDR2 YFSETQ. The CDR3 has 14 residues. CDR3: CASSWGQSNTEAFF. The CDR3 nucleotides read TGCGCCAGCAGCTGGGGACAGTCGAACACTGAAGCTTTCTTT.

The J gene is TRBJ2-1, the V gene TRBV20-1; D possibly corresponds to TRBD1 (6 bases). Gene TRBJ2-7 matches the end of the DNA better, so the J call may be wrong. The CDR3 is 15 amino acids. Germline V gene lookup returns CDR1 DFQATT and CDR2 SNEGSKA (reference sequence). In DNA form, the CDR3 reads TGCAGTGCTAGACCGGGTGGGGGCACCTACAATGAGCAGTACTTC. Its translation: CSARPGGGTYNEQYF.

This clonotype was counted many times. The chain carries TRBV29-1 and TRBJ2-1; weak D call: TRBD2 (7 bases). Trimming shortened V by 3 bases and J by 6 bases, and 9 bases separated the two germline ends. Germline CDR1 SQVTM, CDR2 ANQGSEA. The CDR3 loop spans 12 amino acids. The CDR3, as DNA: TGCAGCGTTGAGAGGGGGGGCAATGAGCAGTTCTTC. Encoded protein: CSVERGGNEQFF.

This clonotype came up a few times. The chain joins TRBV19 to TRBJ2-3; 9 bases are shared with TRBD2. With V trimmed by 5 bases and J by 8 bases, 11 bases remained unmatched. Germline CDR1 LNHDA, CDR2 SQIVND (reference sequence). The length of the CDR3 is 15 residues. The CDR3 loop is CASSSQGLAARTQYF. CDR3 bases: TGTGCCAGTAGTTCGCAGGGACTAGCAGCACGTACGCAGTATTTT.

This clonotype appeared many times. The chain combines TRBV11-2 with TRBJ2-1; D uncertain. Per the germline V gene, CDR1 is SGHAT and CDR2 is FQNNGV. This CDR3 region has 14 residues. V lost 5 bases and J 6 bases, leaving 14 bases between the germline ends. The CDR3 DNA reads TGTGCCAGCAGCCCGCCCCCGGTGAGCAATGAGCAGTTCTTC. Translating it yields CASSPPPVSNEQFF.

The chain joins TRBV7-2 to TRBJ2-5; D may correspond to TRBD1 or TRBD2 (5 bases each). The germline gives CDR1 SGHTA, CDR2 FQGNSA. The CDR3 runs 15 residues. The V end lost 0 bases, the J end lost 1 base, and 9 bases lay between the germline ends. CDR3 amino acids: CASSLAGDPQETQYF. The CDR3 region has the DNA TGTGCCAGCAGCTTAGCGGGGGACCCCCAAGAGACCCAGTACTTC.

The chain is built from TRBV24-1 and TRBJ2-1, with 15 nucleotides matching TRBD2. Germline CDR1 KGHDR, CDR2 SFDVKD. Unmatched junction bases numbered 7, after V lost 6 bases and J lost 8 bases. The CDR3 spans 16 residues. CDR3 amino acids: CATSPSGLAGGYEQFF. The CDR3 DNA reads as TGTGCCACCAGTCCCTCGGGACTAGCGGGGGGCTATGAGCAGTTCTTC.

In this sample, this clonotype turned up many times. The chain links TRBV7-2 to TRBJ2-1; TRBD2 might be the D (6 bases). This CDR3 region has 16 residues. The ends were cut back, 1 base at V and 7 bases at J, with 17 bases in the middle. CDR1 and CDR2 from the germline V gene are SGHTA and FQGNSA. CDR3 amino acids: CASSLVGTAPLNEQFF. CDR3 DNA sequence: TGTGCCAGCAGCTTAGTAGGGACTGCCCCTCTTAATGAGCAGTTCTTC.

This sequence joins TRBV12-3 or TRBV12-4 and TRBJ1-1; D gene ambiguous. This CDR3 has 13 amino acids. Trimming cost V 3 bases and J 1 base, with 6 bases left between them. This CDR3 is CASSFNRNTEAFF. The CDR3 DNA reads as TGTGCCAGCAGTTTCAACAGGAACACTGAAGCTTTCTTT.

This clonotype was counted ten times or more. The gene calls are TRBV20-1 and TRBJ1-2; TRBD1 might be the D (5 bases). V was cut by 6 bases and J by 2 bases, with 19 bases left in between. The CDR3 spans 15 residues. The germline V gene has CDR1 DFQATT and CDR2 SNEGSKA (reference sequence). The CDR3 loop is CSARPGGGSNYGYTF. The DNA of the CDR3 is TGCAGTGCGCGCCCCGGGGGGGGTTCGAACTATGGCTACACCTTC.